Below, 8 T cell receptor beta chains from the same sample are listed, as sequenced in a study of post-analysis software for immune sequencing data. Notes on the study in general: Relative to controls, patients had several TRBV segments at higher frequency, with TRBV5-6, TRBV5-1 and TRBV20-1 among these.

Their cognate antigens are unknown. Built from TCR beta cDNA, the libraries had unique molecular identifiers in them. Using its own MiXCR run on the PCR reads, TCRdb lists one record per CDR3 protein. Of more than 450,000 distinct CDR3 sequences listed, roughly two fifths are singletons. Sequencing input: blood. These receptors all come from a girl aged 10 to 17 with multiple sclerosis.

This clonotype was recorded a few times. At one of its ends the junction is not consistent with the germline gene, which may arise from a read error. The chain is built from TRBV6-1 and TRBJ2-1; the D gene could be TRBD1 or TRBD2 (5 bases each). In germline, CDR1 is MNHNS, CDR2 SASEGT. CDR3 length equals 17 residues. The CDR3 loop is CASSAPWGTDIYNGQFF. DNA of the CDR3: TGTGCCAGCAGCGCTCCTTGGGGGACGGATATTTACAATGGGCAGTTCTTC.

The chain uses TRBV7-8 and TRBJ2-1, with no clear D. V was clipped by 5 bases and J by 5 bases, with 16 bases between them. In germline, CDR1 is SGHVS, CDR2 FQNEAQ. The CDR3 sequence is 15 residues long. DNA of the CDR3: TGTGCCAGCAGCCTTAGGCTCCATATAAACAATGAGCAGTTCTTC. Protein: CASSLRLHINNEQFF.

In its sample, this clonotype was seen a few times. V gene TRBV29-1 combines with J gene TRBJ2-4; weak D call: TRBD1 (6 bases). With 7 bases removed from V and 9 bases from J, the gap between germline ends came to 19 bases. The CDR3 runs 13 residues. Germline V gives CDR1 SQVTM, CDR2 ANQGSEA. CDR3 in DNA: TGCAGCGCCGAAGGGCAGGGGATGGGCATTCAGTACTTC. It translates to CSAEGQGMGIQYF.

This clonotype has only one observation. V usage is TRBV25-1 and J usage is TRBJ1-1; D is uncertain. The CDR3 is 12 amino acids. CDR1 MGHDK and CDR2 SYGVNS come from the germline V gene. Trimming shortened V by 7 bases and J by 1 base, and 7 bases separated the two germline ends. The CDR3 region is CASKSGNTEAFF. The CDR3 nucleotides read TGTGCCAGCAAGTCCGGGAACACTGAAGCTTTCTTT.

This clonotype was recorded a few times. The chain employs TRBV29-1 and TRBJ2-7, with D hard to call. This CDR3 has 13 residues. Germline V gives CDR1 SQVTM, CDR2 ANQGSEA. Trimming took off 5 bases at V and 0 bases at J, with 11 bases between the two ends. The CDR3 DNA reads as TGCAGCGTTTGGTCGCTTACCTCCTACGAGCAGTACTTC. Translating it yields CSVWSLTSYEQYF.

Details on this clonotype: One end of the junction varies from germline; a read error may be responsible. The J gene is TRBJ2-3, the V gene TRBV5-1; D may be TRBD2 (6 bases). Germline V gives CDR1 SGHRS, CDR2 YFSETQ. This CDR3 is 16 amino acids long. CDR3 nucleotide sequence: TGCGTCAGCAGCCCGGGACTCCGATCTAGCACAGATACGCAGTATTTT. It yields the protein CVSSPGLRSSTDTQYF.

J is TRBJ2-3 and V is TRBV25-1, with D perhaps matching TRBD1 (5 bases). Trimming took 6 bases from V and 4 from J, leaving 14 bases between them. The CDR3 consists of 14 residues. Germline V gene sequence: CDR1 MGHDK, CDR2 SYGVNS. The CDR3 region has the DNA TGTGCCAGCAGGGAAGGACAATTCTCAGATACGCAGTATTTT. Translated: CASREGQFSDTQYF.

The chain carries TRBV12-3 or TRBV12-4 and TRBJ2-2; a weak D match, TRBD1 (5 bases). This CDR3 has 15 residues. Trimming removed 1 base from V and 1 base from J, with 7 bases in between. The CDR3 DNA sequence: TGTGCCAGCAGTTTAGGGCAGGGGAACACCGGGGAGCTGTTTTTT. As protein: CASSLGQGNTGELFF.